The 27 T cell receptor beta chains listed next were all sequenced from one sample in a study of shared clonotypes between healthy human individuals. Method: immunoSEQ multiplex PCR; TCRdb's copy keeps in-frame clones and lacks some. The repertoire has roughly 2 million clones, approximately 96% of them found once; the top ten carry less than 0.15%. The sequenced sample consisted of naive CD4+ T cells sorted from blood. Subset reported: CD45RA+ positively selected. The receptors here all came from a man between 18 and 29 years old in good health.

V is TRBV11-1 and J is TRBJ2-1, with D uncertain. The CDR3 has 14 amino acids. Germline assignment: CDR1 SGHAT and CDR2 FQDESV (reference sequence). The ends were cut back, 3 bases at V and 2 bases at J, with 8 bases in the middle. Here the CDR3 reads CASSLLRAYNEQFF. The CDR3 DNA is TGTGCCAGCAGCTTGTTAAGGGCCTACAATGAGCAGTTCTTC.

V usage is TRBV7-2 and J usage is TRBJ2-3, with D perhaps TRBD2 (6 bases). Deletions cut 1 base from V and 6 bases from J, with 11 bases between. The CDR3 consists of 14 residues. In germline, CDR1 is SGHTA, CDR2 FQGNSA. The CDR3 region is CASSLGFGGDTQYF. The CDR3 DNA sequence: TGTGCCAGCAGCTTAGGGTTCGGGGGTGATACGCAGTATTTT.

The rearrangement uses TRBV27 and TRBJ1-1, with D tentatively TRBD1 (6 bases). V lost 8 bases and J lost 0, with 16 bases in between. This CDR3 is 15 amino acids long. The germline V gene has CDR1 MNHEY and CDR2 SMNVEV (reference sequence). Here the CDR3 DNA reads TGTGCCAGCCGCTCGACAGGCTCAATGAACACTGAAGCTTTCTTT. It translates to CASRSTGSMNTEAFF.

CDR3 DNA: TGTGCCAGCAGTTGGGGTGGGAGGGGAGCCAAAAACATTCAGTACTTC. This gives the protein CASSWGGRGAKNIQYF. V gene TRBV6-6 combines with J gene TRBJ2-4; 7 positions agree with TRBD2. The CDR3 is 16 amino acids. J lost 0 bases, V lost 4 bases, and 6 bases had no gene match. The germline V gene has CDR1 MNHNY and CDR2 SVGAGI (reference sequence).

This clone was recorded only once. This chain links TRBV29-1 with TRBJ1-3, with D hard to call. Per the germline V gene, CDR1 is SQVTM and CDR2 is ANQGSEA. With 6 bases removed from V and 0 bases from J, the gap between germline ends came to 12 bases. The CDR3 runs 14 residues. The CDR3 region is CSVSDSFSGNTIYF. CDR3 sequence (DNA): TGCAGCGTGTCGGATTCGTTCTCTGGAAACACCATATATTTT.

The genes are TRBV7-2 and TRBJ2-7; D not resolved. V gave up 1 base and J gave up 0 bases, with 10 bases separating them. CDR1 is SGHTA and CDR2 is FQGNSA in the germline V gene. This CDR3 contains 15 residues. The CDR3 sequence: CASSLEVISSYEQYF. CDR3 nucleotides: TGTGCCAGCAGCTTAGAGGTTATTAGCTCCTACGAGCAGTACTTC. Combining the CDR3 with reference TRBV7-2 and TRBJ2-7 gives the whole variable domain GAGVSQSPSNKVTEKGKDVELRCDPISGHTALYWYRQSLGQGLEFLIYFQGNSAPDKSGLPSDRFSAERTGGSVSTLTIQRTQQEDSAVYLCASSLEVISSYEQYFGPGTRLTVT.

The chain recombines TRBV18 with TRBJ1-2; D is unresolved. V shed 5 bases and J shed 6 bases, with 13 bases lying between them. Germline assignment: CDR1 KGHSH and CDR2 LQKENI. The CDR3 runs 13 residues. CDR3: CASSGPPYHGYTF. CDR3 nucleotides: TGTGCCAGCTCAGGGCCTCCCTACCATGGCTACACCTTC.

The J gene is TRBJ1-5, the V gene TRBV27, with a tentative D call TRBD1 (6 bases). Germline lookup yields CDR1 MNHEY and CDR2 SMNVEV (reference sequence). V lost 2 bases and J lost 6, with 11 bases in between. CDR3 length equals 14 residues. The CDR3 sequence is CASSLGGTSQPQHF. For the CDR3, the DNA is TGTGCCAGCAGTTTAGGGGGGACAAGTCAGCCCCAGCATTTT.

V usage is TRBV9 and J usage is TRBJ1-5, with 7 bases lining up with TRBD1. V shed 3 bases and J 7 bases; nucleotides not matched to a gene: 16. Germline lookup yields CDR1 SGDLS and CDR2 YYNGEE. This CDR3 has 17 amino acids. The CDR3: CASSGRGQLIRGQPQHF. Here the CDR3 DNA reads TGTGCCAGCAGCGGGAGGGGACAGCTCATTCGGGGCCAGCCCCAGCATTTT.

This chain connects TRBV4-3 to TRBJ2-1; 7 bases are shared with TRBD2. Germline lookup yields CDR1 LGHNA and CDR2 YSLEER. The CDR3 is 13 amino acids. Trimming cost V 11 bases and J 0 bases; bases outside gene matches: 4. As DNA, the CDR3 is TGCGCCTCTGGCGGGGGCTCCTACAATGAGCAGTTCTTC. This translates into CASGGGSYNEQFF.

The J gene is TRBJ2-7, the V gene TRBV11-1, with 10 bases aligning to TRBD1. Germline CDR1 SGHAT, CDR2 FQDESV (reference sequence). V lost 5 bases and J lost 2; bases outside the gene matches: 9. This CDR3 is 16 amino acids long. CDR3: CASSLDRGQGAYEQYF. CDR3 DNA: TGTGCCAGCAGCCTCGACAGGGGGCAAGGGGCCTACGAGCAGTACTTC.

This clone was counted once. This chain joins TRBV6-1 and TRBJ1-1; tentative D call: TRBD1 (6 bases). The V gene lost 7 bases and the J gene lost 1 base, with 13 bases spanning the gap. The CDR3 covers 14 residues. Germline CDR1 reads MNHNS; CDR2 reads SASEGT. The CDR3 DNA sequence: TGTGCCAGCAACTCGGACAGACCGAACACTGAAGCTTTCTTT. This sequence encodes CASNSDRPNTEAFF.

V and J are TRBV10-3 and TRBJ2-3, with D possibly being TRBD1 or TRBD2 (5 bases each). Trimming took 6 bases from V and 2 from J, leaving 15 bases between them. Germline V lookup: CDR1 ENHRY, CDR2 SYGVKD. CDR3 length: 15 residues. In DNA, the CDR3 is TGTGCCATCAGCCCCGGGACGCGCAACACAGATACGCAGTATTTT. Translation gives CAISPGTRNTDTQYF.

The gene calls are TRBV7-9 and TRBJ1-2; possible D gene TRBD1, 6 bases. The CDR3 is 15 amino acids. Trimming took 0 bases from V and 7 from J, leaving 15 bases between them. Germline CDR1 and CDR2: SEHNR and FQNEAQ (reference sequence). CDR3 sequence: CASSLAGRGAAGYTF. CDR3 sequence (DNA): TGTGCCAGCAGCTTAGCCGGGCGGGGGGCTGCTGGCTACACCTTC.

The chain's CDR3 is CASSLPLLGRAGEETQYF. CDR3 DNA: TGTGCCAGCAGCTTACCACTCTTGGGGAGGGCCGGCGAAGAGACCCAGTACTTC. This rearrangement joins TRBV9 to TRBJ2-5, with 7 bases that match TRBD2. Trimming cost V 4 bases and J 3 bases; bases outside gene matches: 18. CDR1 and CDR2 (germline): SGDLS, YYNGEE. This CDR3 is 18 amino acids long.

Points on this clone: The sample holds other DNA sequences that translate to the same CDR3. The V and J genes are TRBV6-5 and TRBJ2-7, with D uncertain. This CDR3 contains 14 residues. Trimming left V 2 bases short and J 0 bases short, with 8 bases between. The germline V gene has CDR1 MNHEY and CDR2 SVGAGI. The CDR3 region has the DNA TGTGCCAGCAGTTACAGTAGGAGCTCCTACGAGCAGTACTTC. Translated, it gives CASSYSRSSYEQYF.

This chain connects TRBV5-6 to TRBJ2-3; D might be TRBD2 (9 bases). Between the trimmed V and J ends, which lost 4 bases and 0 bases, there was a span of 21 bases. Germline V gene data show CDR1 as SGHDT and CDR2 as YYEEEE. CDR3 size: 18 residues. CDR3 region: CASSETGVLAGSTDTQYF. CDR3 DNA sequence: TGTGCCAGCAGCGAGACAGGGGTACTAGCGGGTAGCACAGATACGCAGTATTTT.

Only one count was recorded for this clone. The chain recombines TRBV5-4 with TRBJ1-6; D uncertain. The germline CDR1 and CDR2 sequences are SGHNT and YYREEE (reference sequence). The CDR3 contains 14 residues. Trimming shortened V by 1 base and J by 6 bases, and 8 bases separated the two germline ends. CDR3 in DNA: TGTGCCAGCAGCTTGATGCGGGGTAATTCACCCCTCCACTTT. Translation: CASSLMRGNSPLHF.

This chain connects TRBV27 to TRBJ2-1; no definite D call. The germline CDR1 and CDR2 sequences are MNHEY and SMNVEV (reference sequence). The CDR3 extends over 12 amino acids. The V and J ends lost 1 base and 11 bases respectively, with 9 bases between them. CDR3 loop: CASSLFIGKQFF. CDR3 DNA sequence: TGTGCCAGCAGTTTATTTATAGGGAAGCAGTTCTTC.

The V call is TRBV28, the J call TRBJ1-2, with 8 bases matching TRBD1. Germline-derived CDR1 and CDR2 are MDHEN and SYDVKM. The CDR3 is 15 amino acids. J lost 8 bases, V lost 3 bases, and 11 bases had no gene match. CDR3 loop: CASSLPLGQGNGYTF. The CDR3, as DNA: TGTGCCAGCAGTTTGCCTTTAGGACAGGGAAACGGCTACACCTTC.

This clone showed up just once. The rearrangement uses TRBV13 and TRBJ2-7; TRBD2 aligns across 13 bases. The CDR3 has 18 residues. CDR1 and CDR2 from the germline V gene are PRHDT and FYEKMQ (reference sequence). The V and J ends lost 1 base and 2 bases, in that order; junction bases with no gene match: 8. The CDR3 nucleotides read TGTGCCAGCAGCTTAGCAAGGACGGGACTAGCGGGGCCCTACGAGCAGTACTTC. This translates into CASSLARTGLAGPYEQYF.

This clone was seen a single time. The CDR3 is CASSLGDGLGAGANVLTF. Written as DNA, the CDR3 is TGTGCCAGCAGCCTGGGGGACGGGTTAGGGGCTGGGGCCAACGTCCTGACTTTC. The chain couples TRBV11-1 to TRBJ2-6; TRBD1 or TRBD2 may be the D gene (5 bases each). CDR3 length: 18 amino acids. The V gene lost 5 bases and the J gene lost 2 bases, with 19 bases spanning the gap. Germline V gene sequence: CDR1 SGHAT, CDR2 FQDESV (reference sequence).

The chain recombines TRBV6-6 with TRBJ2-3; tentatively, D is TRBD2 (5 bases). The CDR3 covers 16 residues. V lost 1 base and J 2 bases, leaving 13 bases between the germline ends. CDR1 MNHNY and CDR2 SVGAGI come from the germline V gene (reference sequence). The DNA for the CDR3 is TGTGCCAGCAGTTACTGGTATGGACTGCCCACAGATACGCAGTATTTT. This codes for CASSYWYGLPTDTQYF.

This clone appeared once. The gene calls are TRBV10-3 and TRBJ1-4; weak D call: TRBD1 (5 bases). The V end was cut by 6 bases, the J end by 3 bases, with 14 bases between. Germline V gene lookup returns CDR1 ENHRY and CDR2 SYGVKD. The length of the CDR3 is 15 residues. CDR3 DNA sequence: TGTGCCATCAGATACCGGGACGGCCCTAATGAAAAACTGTTTTTT. Amino acid sequence: CAIRYRDGPNEKLFF.

The rearrangement uses TRBV19 and TRBJ1-1; D is perhaps TRBD1 (5 bases). The V gene's germline CDR1 is LNHDA and CDR2 SQIVND (reference sequence). V was cut by 1 base and J by 11 bases, with 26 bases left in between. The CDR3 loop spans 17 amino acids. DNA of the CDR3: TGTGCCAGTAGTATAGGCGGGACGACGGGAGGGCTGGCAACGGCTTTCTTT. It specifies CASSIGGTTGGLATAFF. The full variable domain, completed using reference TRBV19 and TRBJ1-1, is DGGITQSPKYLFRKEGQNVTLSCEQNLNHDAMYWYRQDPGQGLRLIYYSQIVNDFQKGDIAEGYSVSREKKESFPLTVTSAQKNPTAFYLCASSIGGTTGGLATAFFGQGTRLTVV.

The chain joins TRBV28 to TRBJ2-3; 7 bases agree with TRBD2. The length of the CDR3 is 14 residues. Unmatched junction bases numbered 5, after V lost 6 bases and J lost 2 bases. Germline V gives CDR1 MDHEN, CDR2 SYDVKM. CDR3 nucleotide sequence: TGTGCCAGCAGAGGGACTACCAACACAGATACGCAGTATTTT. It translates to CASRGTTNTDTQYF.

This rearrangement joins TRBV30 to TRBJ1-4; 7 nucleotides align to TRBD1. The CDR3 is made up of 13 amino acids. V was clipped by 2 bases and J by 10 bases; unmatched bases: 7. Germline V lookup: CDR1 GTSNPN, CDR2 SVGIG (reference sequence). DNA of the CDR3: TGTGCCTGGAGTCCGACAGGGACGGGAAAACTGTTTTTT. This sequence encodes CAWSPTGTGKLFF.